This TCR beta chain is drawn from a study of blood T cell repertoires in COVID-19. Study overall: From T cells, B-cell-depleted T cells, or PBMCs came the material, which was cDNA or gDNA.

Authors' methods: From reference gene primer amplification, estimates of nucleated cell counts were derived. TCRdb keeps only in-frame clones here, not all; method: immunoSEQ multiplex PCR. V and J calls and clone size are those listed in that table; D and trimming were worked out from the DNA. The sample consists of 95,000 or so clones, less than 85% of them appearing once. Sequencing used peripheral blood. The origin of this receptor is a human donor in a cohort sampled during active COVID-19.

This chain's CDR3 is CASSLEGQTNEKLFF. CDR3 nucleotide sequence: TGCGCCAGCAGCTTGGAGGGGCAAACTAATGAAAAACTGTTTTTT. The V and J genes are TRBV5-1 and TRBJ1-4; tentatively, D is TRBD1 (5 bases). V was pared by 0 bases and J by 1 base, with 7 bases between. This CDR3 contains 15 residues. Germline V gives CDR1 SGHRS, CDR2 YFSETQ.